This T cell receptor (beta chain) was profiled in a study of Graves' ophthalmopathy and Graves' hyperthyroidism. CDR1 is ENHRY and CDR2 is SYGVKD in the germline V gene. This CDR3 region has 12 residues. V was trimmed by 6 bases and J by 5 bases, leaving 10 bases between them. Points on this clonotype: Its antigen is as yet unknown.

The authors amplified TCR beta CDR3 regions from RNA transcripts. After a first-round RT-PCR with HTBI primers, a second-round multiplex PCR was run. TCRdb re-derived calls from the multiplex PCR reads in MiXCR, one entry per CDR3 protein. The data hold about 1.1 million distinct CDR3 sequences, with 35% to 40% observed a single time. Study results and limitations: The authors also found most expanded thyroid clonotypes above 0.001 frequency in blood.

The sequence derives from an adult man with Graves' hyperthyroidism. J is TRBJ2-5 and V is TRBV10-3; the D gene could be TRBD1 or TRBD2 (5 bases each). Sequenced sample: peripheral blood or thyroid tissue (not recorded which). The CDR3 DNA reads as TGTGCCATCAGCGGGACCTGGGAGACCCAGTACTTC. Amino acid sequence: CAISGTWETQYF.